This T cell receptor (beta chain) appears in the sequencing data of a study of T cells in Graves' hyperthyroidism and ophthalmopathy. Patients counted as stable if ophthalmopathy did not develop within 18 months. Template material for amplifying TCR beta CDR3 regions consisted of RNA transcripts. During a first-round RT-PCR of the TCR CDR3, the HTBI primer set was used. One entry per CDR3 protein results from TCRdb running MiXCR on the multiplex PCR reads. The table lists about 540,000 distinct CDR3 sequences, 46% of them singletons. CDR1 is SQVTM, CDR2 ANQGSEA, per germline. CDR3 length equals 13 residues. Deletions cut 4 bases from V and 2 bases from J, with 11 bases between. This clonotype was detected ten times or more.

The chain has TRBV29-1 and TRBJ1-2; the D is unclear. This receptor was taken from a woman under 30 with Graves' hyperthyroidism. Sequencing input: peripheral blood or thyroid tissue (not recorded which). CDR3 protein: CSVGRIVNYGYTF. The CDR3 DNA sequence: TGCAGCGTTGGTCGGATCGTCAACTATGGCTACACCTTC.